The T cell receptor beta chain under discussion was sequenced for a study of OX40 agonist ivuxolimab in advanced cancers. Study details: Six ivuxolimab dose levels, 0.01 to 10 mg/kg, were given intravenously every 2 weeks. Broader study findings: Clonal expansion among partial responders at 0.1-3.0 mg/kg ranked near the lowest. Within 6 weeks, CD4+ and CD8+ blood T cells expanded clonally at 0.1 to 3.0 mg/kg. Compared with CD4+, CD8+ T cells on average had more expanded clones.

Concerning this clone itself: The antigen is not known.

Losses at the gene ends were 2 bases for V and 9 bases for J; bases not matched to a gene: 9. CDR3 length: 16 amino acids. The germline CDR1 and CDR2 sequences are GTSNPN and SVGIG (reference sequence). Profiled with immunoSEQ multiplex PCR; TCRdb holds only in-frame clones, not every one. The table records 35,000 to 45,000 clones, roughly nine tenths of them present only once. The receptor was isolated from an adult with an advanced solid tumor such as melanoma, head and neck, liver or kidney cancer. The rearrangement uses TRBV30 and TRBJ2-1; 14 positions agree with TRBD2. The source was CD4+ or CD8+ T cells sorted from blood, collected in a trial of the OX40 agonist ivuxolimab. The CDR3 DNA reads TGTGCCTGGAGTTTGACTAGCGGGAGGGGGTTTAGTGAGCAGTTCTTC. This encodes CAWSLTSGRGFSEQFF.